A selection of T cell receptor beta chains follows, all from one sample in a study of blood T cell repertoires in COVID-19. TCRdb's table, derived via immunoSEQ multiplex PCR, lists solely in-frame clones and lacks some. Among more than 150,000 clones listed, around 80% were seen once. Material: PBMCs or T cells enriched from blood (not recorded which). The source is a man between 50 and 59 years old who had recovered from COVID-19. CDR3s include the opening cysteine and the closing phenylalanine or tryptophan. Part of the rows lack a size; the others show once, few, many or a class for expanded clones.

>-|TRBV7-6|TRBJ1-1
CASSPPDRDTEAFF
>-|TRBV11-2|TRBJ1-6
CASSYAGVSPLHF
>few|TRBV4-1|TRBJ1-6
CASSQDREGANNNSPLHF
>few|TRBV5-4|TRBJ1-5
CASSVTGEGNQPQHF
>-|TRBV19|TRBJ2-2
CASSEANTGELFF
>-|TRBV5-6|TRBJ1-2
CASSAGTPNYGYTF
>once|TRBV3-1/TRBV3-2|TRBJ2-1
CASSPRGLAIYNEQFF
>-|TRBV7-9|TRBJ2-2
CASSFDWETGELFF
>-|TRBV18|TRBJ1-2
CASSPPTGVGYTF
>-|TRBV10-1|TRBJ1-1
CASRAAPDTEAFF
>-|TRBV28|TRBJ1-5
CASSYGTGLSQPQHF
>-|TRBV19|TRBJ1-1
CASSSKTVHTEAFF
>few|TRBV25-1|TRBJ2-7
CASRTGRSHEQYF
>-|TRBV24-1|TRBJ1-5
CATSERTGQINQPQHF
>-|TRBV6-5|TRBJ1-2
CASSYTQAYGYTF
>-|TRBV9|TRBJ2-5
CASSLDRGARETQYF
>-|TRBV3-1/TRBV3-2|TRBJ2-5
CASRGVAYQETQYF
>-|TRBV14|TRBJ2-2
CASSSREVFGELFF
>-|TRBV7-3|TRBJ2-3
CASRSEGSDTQYF
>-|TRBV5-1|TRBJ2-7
CASSLDWGRDYEQYF
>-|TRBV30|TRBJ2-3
CAWAGQGTDTQYF
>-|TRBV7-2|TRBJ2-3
CASSPRGASTDTQYF
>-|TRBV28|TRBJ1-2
CASSSQYLGRDYGYTF
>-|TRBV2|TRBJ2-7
CASRGISYEQYF
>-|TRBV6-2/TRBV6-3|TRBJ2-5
CASSLRGLGQETQYF
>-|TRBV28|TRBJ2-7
CASPPPGMTSYEQYF
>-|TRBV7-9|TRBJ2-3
CASSPRTSGRARFHAQYF
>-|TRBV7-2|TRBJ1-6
CASSLNVGSSYNSPLHF
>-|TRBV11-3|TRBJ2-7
CASSPPGQVGLKYF
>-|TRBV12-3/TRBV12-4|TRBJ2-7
CASRRTGEGEQYF
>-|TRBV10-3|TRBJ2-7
CAISESWEYEQYF
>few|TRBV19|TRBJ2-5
CASNQIAGVGETQYF
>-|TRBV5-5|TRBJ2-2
CASSLQGNTGELFF
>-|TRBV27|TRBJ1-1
CASRGGARTEAFF
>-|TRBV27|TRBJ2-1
CASSTRLAGGNNEQFF
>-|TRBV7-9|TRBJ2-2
CASRRTSGNTGELFF
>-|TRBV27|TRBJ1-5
CASSLRGYSNQPQHF
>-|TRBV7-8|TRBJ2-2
CASSVREAGELFF